This TCR beta chain derives from a study of blood T cell repertoires in COVID-19. Study-level information: Samples taken during acute and convalescent COVID-19 were collected in the United States, Italy and Spain. Sources were T cells, B-cell-depleted T cells, or PBMCs; the material itself was cDNA or gDNA.

Adults between roughly 18 and 90 years of age took part from 20 to 25 US areas. Trimming pared 3 bases from V and 2 bases from J, leaving 11 bases between. CDR1 LNHNV and CDR2 YYDKDF come from the germline V gene (reference sequence). This CDR3 is built from 15 residues. Under the authors' procedure: By means of reference gene primer amplification, nucleated cell counts were estimated. Method: immunoSEQ multiplex PCR; TCRdb's copy keeps in-frame clones and lacks some. V and J calls plus clone size are reproduced from that table; the DNA served to infer D and trimming. This table has about 160,000 clones, roughly 84% appearing once.

This sequence joins TRBV15 and TRBJ1-5; TRBD1 might be the D (6 bases). The TCR originated in a man between 60 and 75 years old who had recovered from COVID-19. The sequenced sample consisted of PBMCs or T cells enriched from blood (not recorded which). CDR3 amino acids: CATSRGAGGNQPQHF. The CDR3 nucleotides are TGTGCCACCAGCAGGGGGGCTGGCGGCAATCAGCCCCAGCATTTT.